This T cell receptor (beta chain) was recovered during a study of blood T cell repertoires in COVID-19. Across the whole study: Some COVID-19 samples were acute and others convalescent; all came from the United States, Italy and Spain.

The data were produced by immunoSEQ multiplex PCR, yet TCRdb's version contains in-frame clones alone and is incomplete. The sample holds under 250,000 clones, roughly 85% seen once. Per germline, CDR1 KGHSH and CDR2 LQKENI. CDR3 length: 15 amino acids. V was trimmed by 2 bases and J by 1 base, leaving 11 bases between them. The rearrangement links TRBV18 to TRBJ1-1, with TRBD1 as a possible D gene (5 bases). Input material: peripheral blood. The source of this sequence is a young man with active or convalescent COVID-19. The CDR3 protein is CASSPGQGQNTEAFF. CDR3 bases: TGTGCCAGCTCACCAGGGCAGGGCCAGAACACTGAAGCTTTCTTT.